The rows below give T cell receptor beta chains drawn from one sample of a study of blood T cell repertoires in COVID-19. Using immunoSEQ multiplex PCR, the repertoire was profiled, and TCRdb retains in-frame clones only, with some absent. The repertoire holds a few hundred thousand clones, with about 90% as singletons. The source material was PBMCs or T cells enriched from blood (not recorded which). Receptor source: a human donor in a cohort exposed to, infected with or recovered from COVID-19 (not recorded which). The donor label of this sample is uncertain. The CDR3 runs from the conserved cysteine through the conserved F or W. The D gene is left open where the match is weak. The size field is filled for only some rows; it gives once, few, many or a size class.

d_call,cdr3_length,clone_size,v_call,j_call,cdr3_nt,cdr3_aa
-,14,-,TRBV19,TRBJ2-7,TGTGCCAGTAGTCCTCAGGGGTACTCCTACGAGCAGTACTTC,CASSPQGYSYEQYF
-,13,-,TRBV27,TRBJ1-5,TGTGCCAGCAGTACGACAGAAAATCAGCCCCAGCATTTT,CASSTTENQPQHF
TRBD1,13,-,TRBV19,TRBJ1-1,TGTGCCAGTAGTGAGGACAGGGACACTGAAGCTTTCTTT,CASSEDRDTEAFF
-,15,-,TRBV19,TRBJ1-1,TGTGCCAGTAGTATGAGGGTACAGGGTGGGACTGAAGCTTTCTTT,CASSMRVQGGTEAFF
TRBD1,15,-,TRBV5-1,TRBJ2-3,TGCGCCAGCAGCTGGAGACAGGGGAGCACAGATACGCAGTATTTT,CASSWRQGSTDTQYF
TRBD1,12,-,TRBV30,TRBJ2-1,TGTGCCTGGAGTTACAGGGGCGATGAGCAGTTCTTC,CAWSYRGDEQFF
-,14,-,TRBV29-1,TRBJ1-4,TGCAGCATCCCCTTCAGGGCTCCCCATGAAAAACTGTTTTTT,CSIPFRAPHEKLFF
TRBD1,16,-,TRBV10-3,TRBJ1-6,TGTGCCATCAGTGAGCGCAGGGGGCCGGGTAATTCACCCCTCCACTTT,CAISERRGPGNSPLHF
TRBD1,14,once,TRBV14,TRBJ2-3,TGTGCCAGCAGCCAAGACAGGGGGCTAAATACGCAGTATTTT,CASSQDRGLNTQYF
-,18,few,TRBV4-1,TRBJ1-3,TGCGCCAGCAGCCTACTACAGGTGGGGGCCAACTCTGGAAACACCATATATTTT,CASSLLQVGANSGNTIYF
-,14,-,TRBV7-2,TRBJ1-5,TGTGCCAGCAGGATAGGGGCACTAAATCAGCCCCAGCATTTT,CASRIGALNQPQHF
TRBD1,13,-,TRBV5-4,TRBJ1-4,TGTGCCAGCAGCCTGACAGGGGTTGAAAAACTGTTTTTT,CASSLTGVEKLFF
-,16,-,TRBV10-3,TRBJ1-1,TGTGCCATCAGTGAGAGCGGGGCCGGATTCCCCACTGAAGCTTTCTTT,CAISESGAGFPTEAFF
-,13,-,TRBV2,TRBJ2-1,TGTGCCAGCAGAGGGGGATCCTACAATGAGCAGTTCTTC,CASRGGSYNEQFF
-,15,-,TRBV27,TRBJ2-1,TGTGCCAGCAGTTTGGCGACAACCTCCTACAATGAGCAGTTCTTC,CASSLATTSYNEQFF
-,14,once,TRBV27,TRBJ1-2,TGTGCCAGCAGTTTACAGGGTGGTTACTATGGCTACACCTTC,CASSLQGGYYGYTF
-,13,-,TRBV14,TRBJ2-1,TGTGCCAGCAGCCAAGATACAGGGCATGAGCAGTTCTTC,CASSQDTGHEQFF
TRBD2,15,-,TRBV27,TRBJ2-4,TGTGCCAGCAGTTTTTTAGCGGGGGGCAAAAACATTCAGTACTTC,CASSFLAGGKNIQYF
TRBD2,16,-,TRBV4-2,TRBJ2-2,TGTGCCAGCAGCCAAGAAGCTAGCGGGATGTACGGGGAGCTGTTTTTT,CASSQEASGMYGELFF
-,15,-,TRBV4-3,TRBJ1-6,TGCGCCAGCAGCCAAGACCAGGGCTACGGTTCACCCCTCCACTTT,CASSQDQGYGSPLHF